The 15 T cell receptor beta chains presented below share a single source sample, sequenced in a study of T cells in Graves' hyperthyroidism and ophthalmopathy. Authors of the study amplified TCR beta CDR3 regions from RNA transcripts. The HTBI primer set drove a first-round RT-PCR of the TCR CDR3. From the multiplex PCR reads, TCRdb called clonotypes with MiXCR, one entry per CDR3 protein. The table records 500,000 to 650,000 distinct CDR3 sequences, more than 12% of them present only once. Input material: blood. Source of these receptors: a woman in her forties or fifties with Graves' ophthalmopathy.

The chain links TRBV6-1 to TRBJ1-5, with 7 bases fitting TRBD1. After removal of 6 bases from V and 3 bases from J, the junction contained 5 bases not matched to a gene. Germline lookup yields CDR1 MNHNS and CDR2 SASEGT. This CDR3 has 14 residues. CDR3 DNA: TGTGCCAGCAGACACGGGACAGACAATCAGCCCCAGCATTTT. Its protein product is CASRHGTDNQPQHF.

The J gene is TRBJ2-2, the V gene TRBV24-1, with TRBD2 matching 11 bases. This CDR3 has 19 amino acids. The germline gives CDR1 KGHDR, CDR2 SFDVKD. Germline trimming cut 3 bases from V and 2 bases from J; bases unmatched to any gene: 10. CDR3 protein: CATSDPRVAGGVNTGELFF. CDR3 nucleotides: TGTGCCACCAGTGATCCCCGGGTAGCGGGAGGGGTCAACACCGGGGAGCTGTTTTTT.

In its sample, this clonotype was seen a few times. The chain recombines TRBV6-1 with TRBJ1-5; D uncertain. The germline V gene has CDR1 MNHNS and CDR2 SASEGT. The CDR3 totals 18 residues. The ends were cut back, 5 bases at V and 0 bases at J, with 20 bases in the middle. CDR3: CASSYTEKTLYSNQPQHF. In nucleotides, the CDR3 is TGTGCCAGCAGTTATACAGAGAAGACCCTTTATAGCAATCAGCCCCAGCATTTT.

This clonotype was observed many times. Here the CDR3 reads CASSQRDRNTGELFF. The CDR3 DNA sequence: TGTGCCAGCAGCCAGCGGGACAGAAACACCGGGGAGCTGTTTTTT. The chain is built from TRBV3-1 and TRBJ2-2; TRBD1 is a possible D gene (7 bases). Germline assignment: CDR1 LGHDT and CDR2 YNNKEL (reference sequence). V lost 3 bases and J 2 bases, leaving 10 bases between the germline ends. The CDR3 loop spans 15 amino acids.

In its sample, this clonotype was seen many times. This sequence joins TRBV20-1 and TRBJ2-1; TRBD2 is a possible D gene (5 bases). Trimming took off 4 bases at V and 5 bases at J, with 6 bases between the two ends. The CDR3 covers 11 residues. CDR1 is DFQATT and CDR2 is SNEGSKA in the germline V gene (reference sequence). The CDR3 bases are TGCAGTGCTAAGGGAGACAATGAGCAGTTCTTC. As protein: CSAKGDNEQFF.

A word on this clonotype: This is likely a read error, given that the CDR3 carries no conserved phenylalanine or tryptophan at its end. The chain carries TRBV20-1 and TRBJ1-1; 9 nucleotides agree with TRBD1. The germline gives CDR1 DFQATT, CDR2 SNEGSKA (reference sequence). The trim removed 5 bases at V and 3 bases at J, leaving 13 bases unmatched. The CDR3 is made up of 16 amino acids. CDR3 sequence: CSAEPGTGRRYTEAFL. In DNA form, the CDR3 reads TGCAGTGCTGAGCCCGGGACAGGGAGGCGTTACACTGAAGCTTTCCTT.

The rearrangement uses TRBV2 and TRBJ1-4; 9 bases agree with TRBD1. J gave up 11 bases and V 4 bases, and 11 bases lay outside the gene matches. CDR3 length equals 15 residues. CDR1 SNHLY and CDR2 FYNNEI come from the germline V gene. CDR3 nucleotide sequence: TGTGCCAGCAGTGTTTCCGGGACAGGGTGGGATAAACTGTTTTTT. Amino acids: CASSVSGTGWDKLFF. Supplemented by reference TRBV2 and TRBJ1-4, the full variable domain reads EPEVTQTPSHQVTQMGQEVILRCVPISNHLYFYWYRQILGQKVEFLVSFYNNEISEKSEIFDDQFSVERPDGSNFTLKIRSTKLEDSAMYFCASSVSGTGWDKLFFGSGTQLSVL.

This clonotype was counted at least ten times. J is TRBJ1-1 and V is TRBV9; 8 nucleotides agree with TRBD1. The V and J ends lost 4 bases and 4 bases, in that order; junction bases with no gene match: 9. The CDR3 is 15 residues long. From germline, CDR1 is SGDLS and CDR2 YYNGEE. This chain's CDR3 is CASSTLTGGLTEAFF. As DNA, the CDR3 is TGTGCCAGCAGCACCCTTACAGGGGGTCTCACTGAAGCTTTCTTT.

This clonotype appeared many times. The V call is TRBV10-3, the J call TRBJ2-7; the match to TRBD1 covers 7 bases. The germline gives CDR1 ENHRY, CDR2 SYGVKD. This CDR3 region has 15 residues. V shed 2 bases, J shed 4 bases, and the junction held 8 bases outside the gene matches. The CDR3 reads CAISERSGGGYEQYF. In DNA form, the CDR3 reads TGTGCCATCAGTGAGAGGTCAGGGGGTGGATACGAGCAGTACTTC.

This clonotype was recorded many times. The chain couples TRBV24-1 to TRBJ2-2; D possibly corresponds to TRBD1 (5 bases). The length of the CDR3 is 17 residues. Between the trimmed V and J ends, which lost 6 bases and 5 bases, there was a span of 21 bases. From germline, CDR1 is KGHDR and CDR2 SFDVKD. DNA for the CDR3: TGTGCCACCAGTCCCCAATTGGGGCAGGGAAAGACCGGGGAGCTGTTTTTT. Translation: CATSPQLGQGKTGELFF.

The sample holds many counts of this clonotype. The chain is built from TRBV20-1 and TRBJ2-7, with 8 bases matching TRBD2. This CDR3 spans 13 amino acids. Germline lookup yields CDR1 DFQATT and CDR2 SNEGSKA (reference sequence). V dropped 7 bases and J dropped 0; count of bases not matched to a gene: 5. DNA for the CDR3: TGCAGTGGACTAGCGACCATCTCCTACGAGCAGTACTTC. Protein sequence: CSGLATISYEQYF.

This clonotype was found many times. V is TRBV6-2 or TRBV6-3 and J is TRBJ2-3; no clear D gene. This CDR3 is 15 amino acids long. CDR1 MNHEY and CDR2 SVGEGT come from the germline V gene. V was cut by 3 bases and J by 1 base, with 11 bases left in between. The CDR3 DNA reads TGTGCCAGCAGTTATTTTCAGGACCGCACAGATACGCAGTATTTT. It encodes CASSYFQDRTDTQYF.

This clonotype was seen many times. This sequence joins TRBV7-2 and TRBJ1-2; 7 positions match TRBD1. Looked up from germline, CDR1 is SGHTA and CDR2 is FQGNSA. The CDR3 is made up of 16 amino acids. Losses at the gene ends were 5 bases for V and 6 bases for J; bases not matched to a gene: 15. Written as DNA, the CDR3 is TGTGCCAGCAGCCCAACCTCCCAGACAGGGTCAGATGGCTACACCTTC. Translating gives CASSPTSQTGSDGYTF.

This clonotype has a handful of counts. The CDR3 reads CASSLGDWGNTEAFF. CDR3 DNA sequence: TGTGCCAGCAGCTTGGGGGATTGGGGGAACACTGAAGCTTTCTTT. V gene TRBV5-6 combines with J gene TRBJ1-1; no firm D call. Per the germline V gene, CDR1 is SGHDT and CDR2 is YYEEEE. Trimming took 0 bases from V and 1 from J, leaving 10 bases between them. This CDR3 has 15 residues.

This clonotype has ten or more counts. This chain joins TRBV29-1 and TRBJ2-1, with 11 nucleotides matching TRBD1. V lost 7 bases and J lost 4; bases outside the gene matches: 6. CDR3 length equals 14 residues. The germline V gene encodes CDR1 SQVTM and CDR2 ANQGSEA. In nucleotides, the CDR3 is TGCAGCGCGATCCGGGACAGGGGGTACAATGAGCAGTTCTTC. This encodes CSAIRDRGYNEQFF.